This T cell receptor (beta chain) comes out of a study of control samples from healthy donors and cancer patients. Using immunoSEQ multiplex PCR, the repertoire was profiled, and TCRdb retains in-frame clones only, with some absent. The table lists tens of thousands of clones, around 87% of them singletons. Trimming took 5 bases from V and 8 from J, leaving 12 bases between them. The CDR3 has 12 residues. Germline V CDR1 and CDR2: MGHDK, SYGVNS. The sample consisted of PBMCs. This rearrangement joins TRBV25-1 to TRBJ1-2; weak D call: TRBD1 (6 bases). The TCR sequence derives from a woman in her sixties or seventies with lung cancer. The CDR3 protein is CASSHAGVGYTF. The CDR3 DNA follows: TGTGCCAGCAGTCACGCAGGGGTGGGCTACACCTTC.